The 9 T cell receptor beta chains in this list originate from one sample, sequenced in a study of shared clonotypes between healthy human individuals. TCRdb's table, derived via immunoSEQ multiplex PCR, lists solely in-frame clones and lacks some. The profile shows 200,000 to 250,000 clones, 65% to 70% of them singletons. What was sequenced was memory CD4+ T cells sorted from blood. Subset given: CD45RA-negative fraction. These receptors were collected from a man aged 25 to 45 in good health.

This clone was recorded many times. This rearrangement joins TRBV5-1 to TRBJ2-5, with D uncertain. The CDR3 spans 14 residues. The germline V gene encodes CDR1 SGHRS and CDR2 YFSETQ. Trimming left V 0 bases short and J 4 bases short, with 10 bases between. In nucleotides, the CDR3 is TGCGCCAGCAGCTTGGTTACCACGGGAGAGACCCAGTACTTC. Protein: CASSLVTTGETQYF.

The chain recombines TRBV9 with TRBJ2-2; no firm D call. Trimming cost V 3 bases and J 6 bases, with 9 bases left between them. The CDR3 is 13 amino acids. Germline values: CDR1 SGDLS, CDR2 YYNGEE. CDR3 bases: TGTGCCAGCAGCGCCGTAGGTCCCGGGGAGCTGTTTTTT. It yields the protein CASSAVGPGELFF.

V and J are TRBV5-6 and TRBJ2-2; D is undetermined. V lost 2 bases and J 0 bases, leaving 8 bases between the germline ends. This CDR3 comprises 15 residues. Germline-derived CDR1 and CDR2 are SGHDT and YYEEEE. Written as DNA, the CDR3 is TGTGCCAGCAGCTTACGGCGCCCGAACACCGGGGAGCTGTTTTTT. Its protein product is CASSLRRPNTGELFF.

Details on this clone: Distinct nucleotide sequences in the sample also encode this CDR3. V is TRBV5-1 and J is TRBJ2-5; 10 bases agree with TRBD1. V gave up 2 bases and J gave up 5 bases; unmatched junction bases: 3. Germline CDR1 and CDR2: SGHRS and YFSETQ. The CDR3 has 14 residues. For the CDR3, the DNA is TGCGCCAGCAGCTTAGGGACAGGGGAGGAGACCCAGTACTTC. This translates into CASSLGTGEETQYF.

This clone has ten or more counts. The gene calls are TRBV18 and TRBJ1-2; a possible D gene is TRBD1 (5 bases). The V and J ends lost 2 bases and 8 bases respectively, with 6 bases between them. The CDR3 is 11 residues long. The V gene's germline CDR1 is KGHSH and CDR2 LQKENI. CDR3 region: CASSPGAGYTF. CDR3 sequence (DNA): TGTGCCAGCTCACCAGGGGCCGGCTACACCTTC.

The CDR3 DNA sequence: TGTGCCAGCAGCTTAGCCGGGGCGGAGACCCAGTACTTC. It specifies CASSLAGAETQYF. The chain carries TRBV7-2 and TRBJ2-5; D tentatively reads TRBD1 or TRBD2 (5 bases each). Germline V gene data show CDR1 as SGHTA and CDR2 as FQGNSA. The CDR3 runs 13 residues. Trimming cost V 0 bases and J 5 bases, with 7 bases left between them. The entire variable domain, with the rest obtained from reference TRBV7-2 and TRBJ2-5, is as follows: GAGVSQSPSNKVTEKGKDVELRCDPISGHTALYWYRQSLGQGLEFLIYFQGNSAPDKSGLPSDRFSAERTGGSVSTLTIQRTQQEDSAVYLCASSLAGAETQYFGPGTRLLVL.

This clone has more than one count but fewer than ten. The chain links TRBV29-1 to TRBJ1-4; TRBD1 is a possible D gene (6 bases). Trimming took off 6 bases at V and 7 bases at J, with 15 bases between the two ends. CDR3 length: 13 residues. Germline V gene sequence: CDR1 SQVTM, CDR2 ANQGSEA. CDR3 sequence: CSVLGGGSEKLFF. The CDR3 DNA reads TGCAGCGTCCTAGGGGGGGGTAGTGAAAAACTGTTTTTT.

About this clone: Given a much more abundant clone one base away, this may be a read error. The V and J genes are TRBV6-1 and TRBJ2-1; TRBD2 agrees at 10 bases. Trimming removed 1 base from V and 7 bases from J; junction bases left unmatched: 13. From germline, CDR1 is MNHNS and CDR2 SASEGT. The CDR3 consists of 18 residues. Here the CDR3 reads CASSEVGGTSERENEQFF. In DNA form, the CDR3 reads TGTGCCAGCAGTGAAGTTGGAGGGACTAGCGAGAGGGAAAATGAGCAGTTCTTC.

This clone was recorded a few times. This chain connects TRBV10-2 to TRBJ1-5; unclear D gene. This CDR3 has 12 residues. CDR1 and CDR2 from the germline V gene are WSHSY and SAAADI. Trimming shortened V by 2 bases and J by 6 bases, and 5 bases separated the two germline ends. The CDR3 region is CASSEPPQPQHF. The CDR3 DNA reads TGCGCCAGCAGTGAGCCCCCTCAGCCCCAGCATTTT.